The sequence of this T cell receptor (beta chain) was determined in a study of T and B cells in COVID-19 patients. Per the germline V gene, CDR1 is MDHEN and CDR2 is SYDVKM. The CDR3 is made up of 12 amino acids. V lost 6 bases and J 6 bases, leaving 12 bases between the germline ends. TRB was amplified from around 250-500 ng of blood genomic DNA. BIOMED2 TRB-A/B primer pools were used in multiplex TRB PCR. TCRdb itself ran the multiplex PCR reads through MiXCR, one entry per CDR3 protein. The sample has some 5,200 distinct CDR3 sequences, approximately 20% seen once. This chain joins TRBV28 and TRBJ2-7; no definite D call. The source is a human donor with active COVID-19. The sequencing input was blood. The CDR3 sequence: CASSPRWGEQYF. In DNA form, the CDR3 reads TGTGCCAGCAGCCCACGGTGGGGCGAGCAGTACTTC.